This T cell receptor beta chain was obtained from a study of identical twins (dated by TCRdb to the mid-2010s). About the investigation overall: TCR alpha and beta repertoires from monozygotic twins, unrelated adults of various ages and cord blood were deep-sequenced to test whether fetal clonotypes persist. To rule out contamination, the twin experiments were replicated at different times with different library preparation protocols. Findings and caveats that apply to the study as a whole: Compared with coincidental sharing between unrelated individuals, an excess of low generation-probability sequences was observed among out-of-frame TCR alpha sequences shared between twins. Invariant T cells such as MAIT and iNKT could partly confound zero-insertion analyses, though diverse VJ usage argued against this for most clonotypes. Fewer insertions were carried by abundant cord blood beta clonotypes; a weaker similar trend was observed in young adult naive repertoires, while no such trend was observed in memory repertoires. Recombination models systematically underestimated out-of-frame TCR alpha sharing in monozygotic twins but agreed with sharing between unrelated individuals. Excess twin sharing in beta out-of-frame sequences was weaker because fewer shared sequences lowered the signal-to-noise ratio. Because the same donors could not be followed over many years, the conclusions relied on cross-sectional statistical analysis.

Concerning this clonotype itself: The antigen it recognizes is unknown. The sample holds no much larger clone one base away, and base qualities are not on file.

Every donor was a healthy Caucasian. Three pairs of female monozygotic twins, all aged roughly 18 to 29 years, made up the twin cohort. Miltenyi CD45RO+ enrichment and human naive T-cell isolation kits were used to isolate memory (CD45RO+) and naive T cells from PBMC. The method behind the library was 5' RACE. TCRdb names Illumina HiSeq 2000 as the instrument used. Template switching added a universal primer binding site, and the final cDNA carried a unique molecular identifier that allowed TCR cDNA molecules to be counted accurately. Specific primers in the conserved constant-segment region were used to synthesize first-strand cDNA for the TCR alpha and beta chains. To control for contamination, every cDNA library carried two barcodes: a SMART-Mk sample barcode plus Illumina barcodes. TruSeq adapter sequences, together with Illumina sample barcodes, were added in two successive PCR steps. The Illumina HiSeq platform was used with custom primers to sequence TCR alpha and beta cDNA libraries. The source study handled its data this way. MiGEC processed the raw reads to extract unique molecular identifiers, while MiXCR was used to determine the CDR3 positions. Recombination models were inferred per individual with the repgenHMM and IGoR tools using an EM algorithm. Shared clonotypes were analyzed with the tcR package in R, and sharing was normalized by the product of cloneset sizes. To study raw recombination free of thymic and clonal selection effects, out-of-frame nonproductive sequences were analyzed. TCRdb handled the public reads itself, with Q25 trimming in fastp and clone calling in MiXCR, and kept productive beta chains. Each entry merges the rows of one CDR3 protein and shows their most common DNA and genes. The V and J calls follow TCRdb's processing rather than the paper's. The sample has 200,000 to 300,000 distinct CDR3 sequences on record, about 7% of them singletons. The leading ten clones occupy roughly 3.7% of the sample.

The CDR3 contains 11 residues, cysteine and phenylalanine counted. Only the CDR3 DNA stays, 33 bases, in frame from base 1. CDR1 ENHRY and CDR2 SYGVKD were looked up in the germline V gene. Deletion took 6 bases off V and 6 bases off J, with a span of 7 bases between the germline ends. This sample also appeared in a second study, on yellow fever vaccine responses in identical twins. Taken from the second paper: According to the authors, in identical twins the way T cells responded to vaccination appeared partly convergent and partly personalized. In the study, vaccine-responding T cell clones were precisely tracked in identical twins.

The sequenced material came from memory (CD45RO+) T cells sorted from blood. This sample's cell subset or site label indicates: CD45RO+ enriched T cells. Here the chain combines TRBV10-3 and TRBJ2-3; 5 matching bases give a weak D call of TRBD1. The sequence was collected from a woman under 30 in good health. The nucleotide sequence is TGTGCCATCAGACAGGATGATACGCAGTATTTT. It translates to CAIRQDDTQYF.